The entry that follows covers one T cell receptor (beta chain) sequence. TCRdb reprocessed the RT-PCR reads with MiXCR, giving one entry per CDR3 protein. The sample consists of around 700,000 distinct CDR3 sequences, more than 13% of them appearing once. CDR3 length: 14 amino acids. Looked up from germline, CDR1 is MDHEN and CDR2 is SYDVKM. V was trimmed by 2 bases and J by 4 bases, leaving 11 bases between them. Sequenced: memory CD4+ T cells from blood. This TCR came from a female donor in good health, serving as a healthy control. The V call is TRBV28, the J call TRBJ1-2, with D tentatively TRBD1 (5 bases). For the CDR3, the DNA is TGTGCCAGCAGTTTAACAGGCAGCTTCTATGGCTACACCTTC. As protein: CASSLTGSFYGYTF.